The 7 T cell receptor beta chains below all came from one sample that was sequenced in a study of cytomegalovirus exposure and HLA in healthy donors. The PCR ran on 60 Vbeta and 13 Jbeta primers. Measured with immunoSEQ multiplex PCR; TCRdb has only the in-frame clones, and not every one. Found here are over 150,000 clones, around three quarters of them singletons; the top ten hold about 3.8%. Sequenced input: PBMCs. Receptors were obtained from a man aged 30 to 39 in good health and CMV-seropositive.

The chain is built from TRBV10-2 and TRBJ2-1; the match to TRBD1 covers 7 bases. This CDR3 is built from 15 residues. CDR1 is WSHSY, CDR2 SAAADI, per germline. The V and J ends lost 3 bases and 8 bases, in that order; junction bases with no gene match: 10. CDR3: CASSDRTGGRHEQFF. As DNA, the CDR3 is TGCGCCAGCAGTGACAGGACAGGAGGCAGGCATGAGCAGTTCTTC.

The genes are TRBV5-6 and TRBJ2-3; D unresolved. Germline values: CDR1 SGHDT, CDR2 YYEEEE. The CDR3 extends over 11 amino acids. V was pared by 4 bases and J by 5 bases, with 5 bases between. The CDR3, as DNA: TGTGCCAGCAGCCTACTAGATACGCAGTATTTT. This translates into CASSLLDTQYF.

As concerns this clone: Within the sample, other DNA sequences also encode this same CDR3. V is TRBV30 and J is TRBJ2-2; possibly TRBD1 for D (6 bases). Germline CDR1 and CDR2: GTSNPN and SVGIG (reference sequence). The V end lost 0 bases, the J end lost 0 bases, and 11 bases lay between the germline ends. The length of the CDR3 is 16 residues. CDR3 sequence reads: CAWSVQGRANTGELFF. The CDR3 coding sequence is TGTGCCTGGAGTGTACAGGGCAGGGCGAACACCGGGGAGCTGTTTTTT.

This rearrangement joins TRBV2 to TRBJ2-1; 9 positions match TRBD1. Unmatched junction bases numbered 1, after V lost 6 bases and J lost 7 bases. The CDR3 length is 12 residues. Germline V gives CDR1 SNHLY, CDR2 FYNNEI. DNA of the CDR3: TGTGCCAGCAGGGGACAGGGAAATGAGCAGTTCTTC. Translating it yields CASRGQGNEQFF.

V usage is TRBV7-2 and J usage is TRBJ2-6; D unclear. Germline values: CDR1 SGHTA, CDR2 FQGNSA. V was clipped by 1 base and J by 2 bases, with 6 bases between them. This CDR3 has 15 residues. Here the CDR3 reads CASSLEPAGANVLTF. The DNA for the CDR3 is TGTGCCAGCAGCTTAGAGCCGGCTGGGGCCAACGTCCTGACTTTC. Complete variable domain (other parts from reference TRBV7-2 and TRBJ2-6): GAGVSQSPSNKVTEKGKDVELRCDPISGHTALYWYRQSLGQGLEFLIYFQGNSAPDKSGLPSDRFSAERTGGSVSTLTIQRTQQEDSAVYLCASSLEPAGANVLTFGAGSRLTVL.

Here the CDR3 reads CASSPGTRDSPLHF. DNA for the CDR3: TGTGCCAGCAGTCCAGGGACAAGGGATTCACCCCTCCACTTT. This sequence joins TRBV27 and TRBJ1-6, with TRBD1 as a possible D gene (6 bases). The germline V and J ends were trimmed by 5 bases and 8 bases, with 13 bases remaining between them. Germline V gene sequence: CDR1 MNHEY, CDR2 SMNVEV (reference sequence). This CDR3 is built from 14 residues.

This sequence joins TRBV2 and TRBJ2-1; TRBD2 agrees at 9 bases. This CDR3 comprises 15 residues. Germline V CDR1 and CDR2: SNHLY, FYNNEI. V lost 5 bases, J lost 7 bases, and 9 bases stayed unmatched. The CDR3 is CASSSGTSWKNEQFF. Here the CDR3 DNA reads TGTGCCAGCAGTTCCGGGACTAGCTGGAAAAATGAGCAGTTCTTC.